This TCR beta chain derives from a study of memory CD4+ T cells and cytomegalovirus serostatus. Study-wide results and caveats: The CMV-associated TCR signature appears largely within the CD4+ memory repertoire.

For this clone: As yet, its antigen is unknown.

The sort gate was single viable CD3+CD4+CD8-CD45RO+ cells for memory CD4+ T cells. TCRdb's table, derived via immunoSEQ multiplex PCR, lists solely in-frame clones and lacks some. The sample lists around 60,000 clones, approximately 80% occurring once. The receptor comes from an adult in good health and CMV-seronegative. Sequenced input: memory CD4+ T cells from blood.

CDR3 loop: CASSELRRGEQYF. DNA of the CDR3: TGTGCCAGCAGTGAACTGCGTCGCGGCGAGCAGTACTTC. The V and J genes are TRBV2 and TRBJ2-7; D gene unclear. CDR3 length: 13 residues. V lost 2 bases, J lost 6 bases, and 11 bases lay in between. Looked up from germline, CDR1 is SNHLY and CDR2 is FYNNEI.